Given below is one TCR beta chain in context. Its specificity is not known. V shed 8 bases and J shed 3 bases, with 13 bases lying between them. The germline gives CDR1 MGHDK, CDR2 SYGVNS. The CDR3 loop spans 14 amino acids. About 30,000 T cell genomes, or about 190 ng DNA, went into the sorted-subset replicate PCRs. The table came from immunoSEQ multiplex PCR; TCRdb's copy has only in-frame clones and leaves some out. The sample yields under 650,000 clones, 95% to 97% seen once. This record comes from a study of shared clonotypes between healthy human individuals. Broader study findings: Shared clonotypes: about 5.3% naive CD4, about 3.5% naive CD8, roughly 2.4% memory CD4, 0.4% memory CD8.

The V call is TRBV25-1, the J call TRBJ2-2; unclear D gene. This TCR was sampled from a woman aged 25-40 years in good health. The source material was naive CD4+ T cells sorted from blood. Subset indicated: CD45RA+ positively selected. DNA of the CDR3: TGTGCCAGCGCGAATTTGAAGCACACCGGGGAGCTGTTTTTT. It yields the protein CASANLKHTGELFF.